This T cell receptor beta chain was profiled in a study of blood T cell repertoires in COVID-19. Study background: Collection of acute and convalescent COVID-19 samples took place in the United States, Italy and Spain. Nucleic acid was either cDNA or gDNA, and it came from T cells, B-cell-depleted T cells, or PBMCs.

How the authors handled the data: Reference gene primer amplification gave estimated nucleated cell counts. The table came from immunoSEQ multiplex PCR; TCRdb's copy has only in-frame clones and leaves some out. Clone size and the V and J calls come from that table; the DNA yielded D and trimming. The repertoire holds 140,000 to 150,000 clones, around 81% seen once, with roughly 8.2% in the top ten. The CDR3 spans 14 residues. CDR1 is MRHNA, CDR2 SNTAGT, per germline. V lost 5 bases to trimming and J lost 1 base, with 10 bases between them. The table lists this clone with a few counts. This TCR derives from a human donor in a cohort sampled during active COVID-19. The sample taken for sequencing was peripheral blood. This chain links TRBV6-4 with TRBJ2-3, with a possible D match to TRBD1 (5 bases). DNA of the CDR3: TGTGCCAGCAGTTTGACAGATCGCACAGATACGCAGTATTTT. It yields the protein CASSLTDRTDTQYF.